The 27 T cell receptor beta chains presented below share a single source sample, sequenced in a study of shared clonotypes between healthy human individuals. TCRdb's copy holds only in-frame clones and misses some; the assay was immunoSEQ multiplex PCR. The data hold about 1.1 million clones, with about four fifths observed a single time. The sample comprised memory CD4+ T cells from PBMCs. Indicated subset: CD45RA-negative fraction. These receptors were obtained from a man in his late teens or twenties in good health. Some clones in this sample may be carry-over from other donors' samples.

The chain couples TRBV30 to TRBJ2-1; possible D gene TRBD1, 6 bases. This CDR3 contains 13 residues. CDR1 and CDR2 (germline): GTSNPN, SVGIG (reference sequence). The V end lost 4 bases, the J end lost 8 bases, and 15 bases lay between the germline ends. CDR3 DNA sequence: TGTGCCTGGACCCCAAGGGCAGGGGATGAGCAGTTCTTC. Protein sequence: CAWTPRAGDEQFF. The complete variable domain, with remaining parts taken from reference TRBV30 and TRBJ2-1, reads SQTIHQWPATLVQPVGSPLSLECTVEGTSNPNLYWYRQAAGRGLQLLFYSVGIGQISSEVPQNLSASRPQDRQFILSSKKLLLSDSGFYLCAWTPRAGDEQFFGPGTRLTVL.

With respect to this clone: This may come from a read error, since a much larger clone is one base off. The CDR3 DNA sequence: TGTGCCAGCAGCCTGACAGTGAACACTGAAGCTTTCTTT. This codes for CASSLTVNTEAFF. The chain carries TRBV5-4 and TRBJ1-1; weak D call: TRBD1 (5 bases). V lost 4 bases and J lost 0, with 7 bases in between. This CDR3 has 13 amino acids. Germline CDR1 reads SGHNT; CDR2 reads YYREEE (reference sequence).

For this clone: A far bigger clonotype differs at one base, so this is likely a read error. Because the CDR3 is missing its conserved closing phenylalanine or tryptophan, this is likely a read error. This chain links TRBV28 with TRBJ1-2, with 7 nucleotides matching TRBD1. Per the germline V gene, CDR1 is MDHEN and CDR2 is SYDVKM. The V segment lost 5 bases and the J segment 6 bases; nucleotides outside the gene matches: 6. The CDR3 runs 13 residues. In DNA, the CDR3 is TGTGCCAGCAGTCCCCCACAGGGGAATGGCTACACCCTC. Translating it yields CASSPPQGNGYTL.

This clone has just one count. The chain is built from TRBV18 and TRBJ2-7, with D possibly called TRBD1 or TRBD2 (5 bases each). V lost 2 bases and J lost 6, with 20 bases in between. Germline V gives CDR1 KGHSH, CDR2 LQKENI. The CDR3 totals 16 residues. CDR3 region: CASSPAIEGMGGEQYF. For the CDR3, the DNA is TGTGCCAGCTCACCAGCAATAGAGGGGATGGGCGGCGAGCAGTACTTC.

The count of this clone is one. The V gene is TRBV6-5, the J gene TRBJ2-5; no firm D call. Trimming left V 2 bases short and J 5 bases short, with 9 bases between. This CDR3 region has 13 residues. Germline V lookup: CDR1 MNHEY, CDR2 SVGAGI. This chain's CDR3 is CASSYVQWETQYF. In DNA form, the CDR3 reads TGTGCCAGCAGTTACGTCCAATGGGAGACCCAGTACTTC.

This sequence joins TRBV6-5 and TRBJ1-2; the match to TRBD1 covers 8 bases. There are 15 residues in the CDR3. Germline trimming cut 6 bases from V and 4 bases from J; bases unmatched to any gene: 10. CDR1 is MNHEY and CDR2 is SVGAGI in the germline V gene. The CDR3 DNA is TGTGCCAGCAGGTCGAGGAGACAGGGGCTCTATGGCTACACCTTC. Protein product: CASRSRRQGLYGYTF.

A note on this clone: The sample carries other DNA sequences with the same CDR3. The rearrangement uses TRBV25-1 and TRBJ2-7, with D unresolved. The CDR3 spans 14 residues. Germline CDR1 reads MGHDK; CDR2 reads SYGVNS. The germline V and J ends were trimmed by 3 bases and 1 base, with 10 bases remaining between them. In DNA, the CDR3 is TGTGCCAGCAGTGACCCAGGTTCTTCCTACGAGCAGTACTTC. Its protein product is CASSDPGSSYEQYF.

This clone has just a few counts. The V and J genes are TRBV30 and TRBJ1-4; the D gene is possibly TRBD1 (5 bases). Trimming took off 1 base at V and 12 bases at J, with 15 bases between the two ends. This CDR3 region has 13 residues. Germline CDR1 GTSNPN, CDR2 SVGIG (reference sequence). The CDR3 nucleotides read TGTGCCTGGAGTGGGCACGGTGGGACGCAACTGTTTTTT. It yields the protein CAWSGHGGTQLFF.

This sequence joins TRBV7-9 and TRBJ2-1; no clear D gene. The V and J ends lost 1 base and 7 bases respectively, with 5 bases between them. Germline V gene data show CDR1 as SEHNR and CDR2 as FQNEAQ (reference sequence). There are 12 residues in the CDR3. CDR3 protein: CASSLVTNEQFF. The DNA of the CDR3 is TGTGCCAGCAGCTTAGTGACTAATGAGCAGTTCTTC.

J is TRBJ1-1 and V is TRBV5-6, with TRBD1 matching over 9 bases. The CDR3 contains 16 residues. Germline loops: CDR1 SGHDT, CDR2 YYEEEE. With V trimmed by 4 bases and J by 1 base, 8 bases remained unmatched. This CDR3 is CASSEQGAARNTEAFF. In DNA form, the CDR3 reads TGTGCCAGCAGCGAACAGGGGGCAGCTAGGAACACTGAAGCTTTCTTT.

As regards this clone: With a far larger clone one base away, a read error is the likely cause. V is TRBV10-3 and J is TRBJ1-5, with D tentatively TRBD1 (5 bases). This CDR3 region has 13 residues. The V gene's germline CDR1 is ENHRY and CDR2 SYGVKD. V lost 8 bases to trimming and J lost 3 bases, with 11 bases between them. The CDR3 coding sequence is TGTGCCATCGGGGAGGGGTTCAATCAGCCCCAGCATTTT. Translation gives CAIGEGFNQPQHF.

The CDR3 loop is CASQKRIENTEAFF. The CDR3 nucleotides are TGTGCCAGCCAAAAACGGATCGAGAACACTGAAGCTTTCTTT. The V gene is TRBV2, the J gene TRBJ1-1; D is undetermined. Trimming removed 8 bases from V and 1 base from J, with 14 bases in between. CDR3 size: 14 residues. CDR1 SNHLY and CDR2 FYNNEI come from the germline V gene.

The gene calls are TRBV19 and TRBJ2-1, with 10 bases identical to TRBD1. Germline assignment: CDR1 LNHDA and CDR2 SQIVND (reference sequence). The trim removed 2 bases at V and 9 bases at J, leaving 7 bases unmatched. This CDR3 region has 15 residues. CDR3 residues: CASSIRTGGQGEQFF. CDR3 sequence (DNA): TGTGCCAGTAGTATAAGGACAGGGGGGCAGGGTGAGCAGTTCTTC.

This chain connects TRBV19 to TRBJ1-5; D is unresolved. The CDR3 has 14 amino acids. The V gene lost 3 bases and the J gene lost 6 bases, with 12 bases spanning the gap. CDR1 and CDR2 from the germline V gene are LNHDA and SQIVND (reference sequence). The CDR3: CASSIHYASQPQHF. The DNA for the CDR3 is TGTGCCAGTAGTATTCACTATGCGAGTCAGCCCCAGCATTTT.

This chain joins TRBV5-1 and TRBJ2-1; 11 bases map to TRBD2. The CDR3 is 16 amino acids. Per the germline V gene, CDR1 is SGHRS and CDR2 is YFSETQ. The V and J ends lost 4 bases and 4 bases, in that order; junction bases with no gene match: 7. The CDR3 nucleotides are TGCGCCAGCAGCCCGGGACTAGCGGCCATATACAATGAGCAGTTCTTC. As protein: CASSPGLAAIYNEQFF.

Here the CDR3 reads CASSQRLRQGAADTIYF. The CDR3 DNA reads as TGCGCCAGCAGCCAACGTTTGCGACAGGGGGCGGCGGACACCATATATTTT. The chain links TRBV4-1 to TRBJ1-3, with 10 bases fitting TRBD1. Trimming at V came to 2 bases and at J to 8 bases, leaving 12 bases not matched to a gene. The germline CDR1 and CDR2 sequences are MGHRA and YSYEKL. The CDR3 covers 17 residues.

The chain couples TRBV5-6 to TRBJ1-3, with TRBD1 as a possible D gene (6 bases). The CDR3 is made up of 15 amino acids. The germline V and J ends were trimmed by 4 bases and 2 bases, with 13 bases remaining between them. Germline values: CDR1 SGHDT, CDR2 YYEEEE. Written as DNA, the CDR3 is TGTGCCAGCAGCCGCGGGGGGGCAGCTGGAAACACCATATATTTT. It encodes CASSRGGAAGNTIYF.

Concerning this clone: The same CDR3 arises from other DNA sequences in this sample as well. The V and J genes are TRBV18 and TRBJ2-5; no reliable D call. Trimming removed 2 bases from V and 3 bases from J, with 7 bases in between. The CDR3 extends over 13 amino acids. Germline V gene sequence: CDR1 KGHSH, CDR2 LQKENI. CDR3 loop: CASSPGGEETQYF. The CDR3 bases are TGTGCCAGCTCACCAGGTGGAGAAGAGACCCAGTACTTC.

The chain carries TRBV18 and TRBJ1-2, with D hard to call. This CDR3 has 17 residues. Looked up from germline, CDR1 is KGHSH and CDR2 is LQKENI. V was clipped by 4 bases and J by 4 bases, with 22 bases between them. The CDR3 sequence: CASSREPQIRGSYGYTF. The CDR3 region has the DNA TGTGCCAGCTCACGGGAACCCCAGATCCGAGGGAGCTATGGCTACACCTTC.

The chain is built from TRBV5-1 and TRBJ1-2; no definite D call. The CDR3 has 14 residues. Germline CDR1 SGHRS, CDR2 YFSETQ. V was trimmed by 1 base and J by 8 bases, leaving 15 bases between them. In DNA form, the CDR3 reads TGCGCCAGCAGCTTGTTCCCGGGCACCGTAGGCTACACCTTC. This translates into CASSLFPGTVGYTF.

J is TRBJ1-5 and V is TRBV9; 7 bases are shared with TRBD1. With 2 bases clipped from V and 6 bases from J, the junction kept 2 bases outside the gene matches. From germline, CDR1 is SGDLS and CDR2 YYNGEE. This CDR3 contains 13 residues. CDR3 region: CASSVTGFQPQHF. DNA for the CDR3: TGTGCCAGCAGCGTGACAGGGTTTCAGCCCCAGCATTTT.

In this sample, this clone turned up a few times. As DNA, the CDR3 is TGTGCCAGCAGCTTAGGGGCACTAGCGGTCACAGATACGCAGTATTTT. Translating gives CASSLGALAVTDTQYF. The genes are TRBV7-3 and TRBJ2-3, with 8 bases matching TRBD2. This CDR3 has 16 amino acids. Germline V gene sequence: CDR1 SGHTA, CDR2 FQGTGA. Trimming removed 2 bases from V and 2 bases from J; junction bases left unmatched: 6.

V usage is TRBV28 and J usage is TRBJ1-1, with D unclear. Germline CDR1 is MDHEN and CDR2 is SYDVKM. Trimming took 7 bases from V and 3 from J, leaving 12 bases between them. This CDR3 is built from 13 residues. DNA of the CDR3: TGTGCCAGCACCTCCAGCGGACACACTGAAGCTTTCTTT. It yields the protein CASTSSGHTEAFF.

This chain uses TRBV7-6 with TRBJ1-1; TRBD1 might be the D (6 bases). CDR1 and CDR2 (germline): SGHVS, FNYEAQ. V was pared by 3 bases and J by 5 bases, with 13 bases between. The CDR3 loop spans 14 amino acids. CDR3 coding DNA: TGTGCCAGCAGCTTGGGTGGGAGGGGGACTGAAGCTTTCTTT. Encoded protein: CASSLGGRGTEAFF.

The chain employs TRBV10-3 and TRBJ2-1, with D hard to call. The CDR3 consists of 15 residues. Germline lookup yields CDR1 ENHRY and CDR2 SYGVKD. Trimming took off 6 bases at V and 5 bases at J, with 17 bases between the two ends. DNA for the CDR3: TGTGCCATCAGCACAACGACCACCTCTAACAATGAGCAGTTCTTC. Encoded protein: CAISTTTTSNNEQFF.

The chain links TRBV19 to TRBJ1-3; D not certain. Looked up from germline, CDR1 is LNHDA and CDR2 is SQIVND (reference sequence). The CDR3 consists of 23 residues. Deletions cut 3 bases from V and 0 bases from J, with 33 bases between. For the CDR3, the DNA is TGTGCCAGTAGTATGCCCCAACAGATAACTCGACTACATCATCCCAGCTCTGGAAACACCATATATTTT. Its protein product is CASSMPQQITRLHHPSSGNTIYF.

The chain uses TRBV6-1 and TRBJ1-2, with TRBD1 as a possible D gene (6 bases). The germline V and J ends were trimmed by 5 bases and 6 bases, with 16 bases remaining between them. Germline V lookup: CDR1 MNHNS, CDR2 SASEGT. CDR3 length: 14 amino acids. CDR3 loop: CASSKLQGLDGYTF. DNA of the CDR3: TGTGCCAGCAGTAAACTACAGGGACTGGATGGCTACACCTTC.